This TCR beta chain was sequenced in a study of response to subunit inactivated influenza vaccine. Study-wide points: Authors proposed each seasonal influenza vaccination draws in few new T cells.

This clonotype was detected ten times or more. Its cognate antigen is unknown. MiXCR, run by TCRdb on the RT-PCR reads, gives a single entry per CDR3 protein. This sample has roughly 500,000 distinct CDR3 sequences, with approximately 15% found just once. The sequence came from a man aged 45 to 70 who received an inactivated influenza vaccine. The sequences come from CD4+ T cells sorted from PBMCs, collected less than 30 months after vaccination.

CDR3 sequence (DNA): TGCGCCAGCAGCCTCCGGGTCACAGATAATTCACCCCTCCACTTT. Its protein is CASSLRVTDNSPLHF. V is TRBV5-1 and J is TRBJ1-6; D is uncertain. Deletions cut 4 bases from V and 5 bases from J, with 13 bases between. Germline assignment: CDR1 SGHRS and CDR2 YFSETQ. The CDR3 is 15 residues long.